This section outlines one T cell receptor (beta chain) sequence together with its context. The antigen is undetermined. PCR primers comprised 60 Vbeta and 13 Jbeta primers. The repertoire was sequenced with immunoSEQ multiplex PCR; TCRdb's copy has only in-frame clones and lacks some. This sample carries about 160,000 clones, around 76% of them seen once, and the ten largest clones take approximately 1.4%. The data were obtained in a study of cytomegalovirus exposure and HLA in healthy donors. Germline CDR1 reads SGHKS; CDR2 reads YYEKEE (reference sequence). Deletions cut 7 bases from V and 0 bases from J, with 17 bases between. The CDR3 is 15 amino acids. General study results and limits: In a later analysis, 15,000 to 20,000 TCR beta sequences were associated with HLA alleles at 0.05 false discovery rate. Across donors, presence/absence analyses took sequencing depth to be roughly uniform.

Sample: PBMCs. This TCR came from a man aged 55-75 years in good health and CMV-seronegative. The chain combines TRBV5-5 with TRBJ2-7, with D possibly matching TRBD1 (6 bases). CDR3 nucleotide sequence: TGTGCCAGCGTTAATACAGGGCCCCCCTCCTACGAGCAGTACTTC. Translating gives CASVNTGPPSYEQYF.